This T cell receptor (beta chain) was identified during a study of human T cells and chemical hapten exposure (dated by TCRdb to the early 2020s). About the investigation overall: For sensitization, 2% DPC in acetone was applied to a roughly 2 cm by roughly 2 cm area of upper inner arm skin. The patient cohort, mostly female, included alopecia areata with under or over 50% scalp involvement, alopecia totalis and alopecia universalis. Blood samples were taken from patients before sensitization (week 0) and at 2, 6 and about 24 weeks after DPC sensitization. The libraries were sequenced as a pool, and the TCR yield per sample differed mostly because of small variations in library volumes within the pool. Throughout the study period of around 24 weeks, patients also received therapeutic DPC doses to the scalp every week. This study followed changes in the peripheral blood TCR repertoire in vivo during primary and secondary sensitization of alopecia patients to the hapten diphenylcyclopropenone (DPC). Twenty-nine alopecia patients gave blood for TCR sequencing at one to four time points (pre-sensitization, 2, 6 and 24 weeks). Patch testing on the upper back used Finn chambers containing 0.01% DPC, with scoring done after 6 days according to International Contact Dermatitis Research Group standards. What the authors observed across the whole study: After repeated subsampling, the strength of the expansion versus patch-test correlation and the threshold at which it became significant changed. The number of TCRs above 1 in 1000 frequency did not change with DPC sensitization; there was no evidence of global repertoire structure alterations. The number of PT1 expanded TCRs positively correlated with patch test score, significant at thresholds 8, 16 and 32 but not 4. Alopecia, a presumed autoimmune disease, was present in all patients, so the immune response of the patients might differ from that of healthy individuals. Significantly more large CDR3 similarity clusters were formed by expanded TCRs than by pre-sensitization or healthy control sets, consistent with antigen-driven responses.

The meaning of the sample's time point label: patch test 2, 6 weeks after DPC sensitization. In light of the paper, this sample's treatment or condition label describes: therapeutic diphenylcyclopropenone sensitization with weekly scalp DPC. At every patch-test visit, the blood draw took place before the patch test was put on. Eligible patients were aged 18 to 70, diagnosed with alopecia, deemed suitable for DPC therapy, and excluded if pregnant. Total RNA was extracted from unfractionated whole blood that had been collected in Tempus Blood RNA tubes. The CDR3 measures 14 amino acids from cysteine to phenylalanine. This entry keeps only the CDR3 DNA: 42 bases, framed from base 1. Via the germline V gene (reference sequence), CDR1 is LGHDT and CDR2 YNNKEL. V and J are truncated by 2 bases and 5 bases respectively, leaving an intervening sequence of 9 bases. The protocol used for the library was RACE. Sequenced on a NextSeq 500. During library preparation, unique molecular identifiers were attached to individual cDNA molecules so that TCRs could be counted quantitatively and reproducibly. From each blood RNA sample, both TCR alpha and TCR beta chains were sequenced. As for the authors' bioinformatics: The median number of TCRs per sample was 90,000 to 100,000, ranging from roughly 20,000 to 700,000. V, J and CDR3 annotation of the TCR reads was performed with the Decombinator software suite. To make PS versus PT1 abundance plots, every sample was subsampled to the same number of TCRs (28,000). Expanded TCRs were defined as absent before sensitization and observed at least eight times at the 2-week time point. The public reads were quality trimmed at Q25 with fastp and then assembled into clones with MiXCR by TCRdb, keeping productive beta chains. Rows merge per CDR3 protein into single entries with the most common DNA and genes. It is TCRdb's table, rather than the study itself, that gives the V and J calls and clone size. Across this sample there are 80,000 to 95,000 distinct CDR3 sequences, with approximately 10% seen only once. 2.2% of the sample lies in the top ten.

This clonotype has more than one count but fewer than ten. This receptor's antigen is unknown. Base qualities are not at hand, and no much larger clone is one base apart. The sequence derives from a man aged 40-49 years with alopecia areata. Some clones in this sample may be carry-over from other donors' samples. The sequence links TRBV3-1 to TRBJ2-2; the D gene remains uncertain. Sequences were derived from whole blood, sampled in connection with sensitization to the hapten diphenylcyclopropenone (DPC). This receptor carries the CDR3 CASSQIVGTGELFF. The DNA sequence is as follows: TGTGCCAGCAGCCAAATTGTCGGAACCGGGGAGCTGTTTTTT. Reference TRBV3-1 and TRBJ2-2 genes cover what lies past the CDR3, so the full variable domain is DTAVSQTPKYLVTQMGNDKSIKCEQNLGHDTMYWYKQDSKKFLKIMFSYNNKELIINETVPNRFSPKSPDKAHLNLHINSLELGDSAVYFCASSQIVGTGELFFGEGSRLTVL.